This TCR beta chain was recovered during a study of cytomegalovirus exposure and HLA in healthy donors (dated by TCRdb to about 2017). Looking at the study overall: In an earlier analysis of approximately 500 of the donors, about 260 Gb of sequence data and 100 million or so unique TCR beta sequences from 180 million or so T cells were reported. Approximately 310 gigabases of sequencing data and around 80 million unique TCR sequences made up an early release that covered fewer than 650 HLA-typed donors. Of the roughly 400 genotyped donors, less than 90% were placed in the genetic ancestry cluster associated with self-reported Caucasian donors. The study aimed to test whether cataloging public T cell receptors could reveal signatures of past pathogen exposure. The T cell repertoires of 550 to 850 subjects were profiled by immunosequencing and related to cytomegalovirus serostatus. Besides the first cohort of some 670 subjects, a separate validation cohort made up of 95 to 150 different subjects was used. To predict cytomegalovirus infection status, the study brought together high-throughput TCR immunosequencing, statistical association of individual TCRs with disease status, and machine learning. To study patterns of TCR occurrence, a later analysis re-analyzed previously published TCR beta repertoires from more than 550 donors and added high-resolution HLA genotyping. Rather than using new phenotypic data, the later analysis identified candidate immune exposures from TCR beta sequences and from how often those sequences occurred across donors. To decide whether each TCR beta V gene segment behaved as functional or pseudogenic, an earlier analysis of some 580 of the donors relied on high-throughput TCR beta sequencing. Donor age, sex, ethnicity and CMV serostatus were compiled alongside the repertoire data. A later genetic analysis took genome-wide SNP genotypes for about three fifths of the roughly 670 donors and used that subset as a discovery cohort. Every repertoire in the discovery cohort had been generated on one and the same sequencing platform. HLA typing included class I and class II loci at four-digit resolution. The number of typed donors differed by locus: about 620-640 for A, B, C, DRB1 and DQB1; 500 to 550 for DQA1; approximately 600 for DPA1; and around 470 for DPB1. Roughly 5 DR-DQ haplotypes were treated as single units for association and clustering because of strong linkage in the cohort. Among about 400 genotyped donors of the cohort, an average of around 250,000 unique TCR beta nucleotide sequences was sequenced per donor, of which about 19% were non-productive.

Details on this clone: Its antigen remains undetermined.

Receptors were amplified or captured by the immunoSEQ multiplex PCR assay. For the multiplex PCR, a mixture combining 60 forward primers for TCR Vbeta segments and 13 reverse primers for TCR Jbeta segments was used. A multiplex PCR assay on genomic DNA amplified the CDR3 region of rearranged TCR beta genes. On the Illumina HiSeq System, the amplified TCR beta libraries were sequenced as 87-base-pair reads. The authors processed their data as follows. A later analysis tallied roughly 78 million unique TCR beta chains across the 610 or so repertoires, and about 12 million of those chains were shared by two or more donors. Raw reads were error-corrected and collapsed into unique sequences by a nearest-neighbor algorithm in which closely related sequences were merged to remove PCR and sequencing errors. CDR3 sequences were aligned to IMGT reference sequences to assign V, D and J gene segments. For a sequence to be retained, a match of at least six nucleotides to both a V gene segment and a J gene segment was required. A rearrangement counted as productive if the CDR3 had no stop codons and remained in frame with V and J, and every other rearrangement counted as non-productive. Following IMGT convention, CDR3 was defined as the stretch from the second conserved V-encoded cysteine to the conserved J-encoded phenylalanine. The earlier analysis of 550 to 650 of the donors excluded any sequence lacking an unambiguous match to a single V gene segment. In an earlier analysis of several hundred of the donors, V segments were called functional above 56.7% productive rearrangements and were called segregating when the between-donor standard deviation exceeded 5%. A statistical classification framework was built to diagnose cytomegalovirus status from the catalog of TCR beta chain sequences. A later analysis assigned V and J genes by comparing TCR nucleotide sequences with IMGT/GENE-DB human TR gene sequences. Using the TCRdist pipeline, a later analysis assigned CDR3 sequences along with most-parsimonious VDJ recombination scenarios. In a later analysis, each TCR beta chain was defined by its CDR3 amino acid sequence together with its V-gene family, and reads lacking a unique V-gene family were excluded. To address suspected cross-contamination and a sequencing artifact, a later analysis removed several hundred highly shared, low-generation-probability nucleotide sequences. In a later analysis, a clonal expansion index was calculated for each public chain from normalized within-repertoire ranks of inferred template counts. In a later analysis, generation probabilities were computed with a VDJ recombination model fitted to out-of-frame rearrangements, and the resulting probabilities were checked against IGoR. A later analysis scored TCR-TCR, TCR-HLA and TCR-CMV co-occurrence with hypergeometric tests, applying a repertoire-size bias correction to TCR pairs. A later analysis estimated false discovery rates by permuting HLA or CMV assignments 20 times. In a later analysis, co-occurring TCRs were grouped using DBSCAN, with TCRdist sequence similarity added in when clustering inside HLA-allele-positive subsets. Co-occurrence clustering excluded repertoires with fewer than 30,000 or more than 120,000 public chains, plus five with anomalous nucleotide sharing. As stored in TCRdb, this immuneACCESS dataset retains in-frame rearrangements with V and J assigned. A fraction of the clones does not appear; measured against another copy, unresolved V genes explain less than half of the discrepancy, and the remainder lacks a known reason. The V and J calls and the clone size are those of that table, but D and trimming were determined from the DNA. The sample has under 95,000 clones on record. The top ten clonotypes cover approximately 0.58% of the sample.

The germline V gene encodes CDR1 SGHDT and CDR2 YYEEEE. Including cysteine and phenylalanine, the CDR3 has 14 amino acids. The retained sequence is limited to the CDR3, 42 bases, with the frame set at the first base. Results and caveats for the whole study, not just this receptor: In an earlier analysis of a few hundred of the donors, most TCR beta V segments were observed in productive rearrangements about 90% or about 30% of the time, broadly matching IMGT annotations. According to a later analysis, most CMV-associated TCR beta chains appeared to be HLA-restricted, and the HLA associations seemed to be driven largely by CMV exposure. A further reported finding was that TCR beta sequences accurately predicted the HLA-A and HLA-B alleles for most subjects in the first cohort. The authors suggested that the approach could potentially be extended to other disease states and immunological phenotypes. Sequencing depth was assumed to be roughly uniform across donors in the presence/absence analyses, though that assumption may not hold. For the cohort, immune exposure information was limited to CMV serostatus. Because HLA typing was unavailable for some donors at each locus, only the typed subset was used in association tests. In a later analysis, HLA-associated TCR beta chains showed more clonal expansion and lower generation probabilities than non-associated chains that were equally common. In vitro tests confirmed that a few of the cytomegalovirus-associated TCR beta chains recognize cytomegalovirus antigens. Cytomegalovirus status was reported to be diagnosed by the classifier with high specificity and sensitivity in both the original and validation cohorts. A group of highly shared sequence variants was considered likely to be a technical artifact of the sequencing pipeline. In a later analysis, TCR association rates were found to vary across HLA loci, with the most associated TCRs seen for DRB1 alleles and the fewest for HLA-C alleles. The earlier analysis of a few hundred of the donors excluded some 15 rarely observed V segments, including chromosome 9 orphons, because counts were too low. Specific HLA alleles were associated with around 18,000 TCR beta sequences at a false discovery rate of 0.05 in a later analysis. A later analysis reported that several top co-occurrence clusters appeared linked to parvovirus B19, influenza, CMV and Epstein-Barr virus. V-gene and J-gene trimming of TCR beta chains was associated with a missense DCLRE1C variant in a later genetic analysis, and the association was replicated in an independent cohort. A later genetic analysis reported fewer N-insertions in productive TCRs among donors in an Asian-associated ancestry cluster than the roughly 620-donor mean. Correlated functional status among segregating V segments might reflect linkage disequilibrium, but an unknown experimental factor could not be ruled out. Across donors, most TCR sequences were observed very rarely, whereas some public TCRs were present in many individuals. Some IMGT-functional V segments, including TRBV6-2 and TRBV6-3, could not be told apart with the 87-base-pair reads, so those segments were excluded. This cohort had only TCR beta chains sequenced, and the lack of alpha or paired-chain data limited which features could be detected. The study gave a list of about 160 TCR beta chains associated with cytomegalovirus. Assigning TCR associations to individual alleles was difficult when HLA alleles, especially DR and DQ, strongly co-occurred.

The cohort was made up of 500 to 800 healthy bone marrow donors. All cohort members were sampled while nominally healthy, although unrecorded immune exposures were likely present. The donor tested CMV seronegative, placing the donor among the roughly 340 seronegative members of the cohort. Each donor provided a peripheral blood sample, and peripheral blood mononuclear cells were used for TCR beta sequencing. Genomic DNA was extracted from the blood cell samples with the Qiagen DNeasy Blood Extraction Kit. This receptor was identified in a man between 50 and 59 years old in good health and CMV-seronegative. The chain joins TRBV5-6 to TRBJ2-5, with a tentative D gene TRBD1 over 5 matching bases. The J call is in doubt because the DNA end fits TRBJ2-7 better. The sequenced sample was PBMCs. The sequence in DNA is TGTGCCAGCAGCTTGGAGTTGGGGCACTACGAGCAGTACTTC. Translated, this gives CASSLELGHYEQYF.